This entry describes one TCR beta chain. The source of the sample is a study of T cell changes during pregnancy in multiple sclerosis. The protocol was immunoSEQ multiplex PCR, while the TCRdb copy is restricted to in-frame clones and leaves out a portion. The sample has under 60,000 clones; about 90% are singletons. The CDR3 runs to 14 residues. Germline V gene lookup returns CDR1 PRHDT and CDR2 FYEKMQ (reference sequence). Trimming pared 0 bases from V and 1 base from J, leaving 6 bases between. This sequence originates from a female donor with multiple sclerosis, enrolled in a pregnancy study. The sequenced sample was CD8+ T cells from peripheral blood mononuclear cells, obtained after pregnancy. The chain employs TRBV13 and TRBJ1-1; no clear D gene. The CDR3 region has the DNA TGTGCCAGCAGCTTAGGCGAGGGGAACACTGAAGCTTTCTTT. This translates into CASSLGEGNTEAFF.